These 23 T cell receptor beta chains share one sample of origin, sequenced in a study of blood T cell repertoires in COVID-19. Clones were read by immunoSEQ multiplex PCR, and TCRdb kept only the in-frame ones, dropping some. The sample yields around 21,000 clones, more than 70% seen once. Sequencing input: peripheral blood. The receptors originated from a human donor in a cohort sampled during active COVID-19.

The chain joins TRBV19 to TRBJ1-2, with TRBD1 identical over 7 bases. Trimming at V came to 10 bases and at J to 0 bases, leaving 11 bases not matched to a gene. CDR1 is LNHDA and CDR2 is SQIVND in the germline V gene (reference sequence). There are 15 residues in the CDR3. CDR3 amino acids: CAISHRDRSNYGYTF. The CDR3 DNA reads as TGTGCCATCTCTCATAGGGACAGATCTAACTATGGCTACACCTTC.

The rearrangement uses TRBV5-1 and TRBJ1-3; a weak D match, TRBD1 (5 bases). V gave up 3 bases and J gave up 4 bases, with 17 bases separating them. The CDR3 is made up of 16 amino acids. CDR1 and CDR2 (germline): SGHRS, YFSETQ. The CDR3 DNA reads as TGCGCCAGCAGCTCCGACCACAGGAACCGGGGAAACACCATATATTTT. It codes for CASSSDHRNRGNTIYF.

The J gene is TRBJ2-7, the V gene TRBV3-1 (or the pseudogene TRBV3-2), with 7 bases aligning to TRBD1. J was trimmed by 4 bases and V by 4 bases; bases with no gene match: 10. The germline V gene encodes CDR1 LGHDT and CDR2 YNNKEL (reference sequence). The CDR3 covers 15 residues. The chain's CDR3 is CASSPRTGYSYEQYF. Written as DNA, the CDR3 is TGTGCCAGCAGCCCCAGGACAGGTTATAGTTACGAGCAGTACTTC.

This chain connects TRBV12-3 or TRBV12-4 to TRBJ1-2; the match to TRBD1 covers 9 bases. Trimming removed 5 bases from V and 3 bases from J; junction bases left unmatched: 1. The CDR3 totals 13 residues. The CDR3 spells CASSRQGDYGYTF. Written as DNA, the CDR3 is TGTGCCAGCAGTCGACAGGGGGACTATGGCTACACCTTC.

The CDR3 sequence: CASSLLPGGNTEAFF. Here the CDR3 DNA reads TGCGCCAGCAGCTTGTTACCCGGCGGGAACACTGAAGCTTTCTTT. This rearrangement joins TRBV5-1 to TRBJ1-1; D is uncertain. The V gene lost 1 base and the J gene lost 1 base, with 11 bases spanning the gap. The length of the CDR3 is 15 residues. CDR1 and CDR2 (germline): SGHRS, YFSETQ.

This clone came up a few times. This chain connects TRBV10-1 to TRBJ2-7, with TRBD2 identical over 8 bases. Trimming removed 8 bases from V and 2 bases from J; junction bases left unmatched: 11. Germline V gene lookup returns CDR1 WNHNN and CDR2 SYGVQD (reference sequence). The CDR3 spans 15 residues. The CDR3 sequence is CASGDFAGGPYEQYF. CDR3 nucleotides: TGCGCCAGCGGGGATTTTGCGGGGGGCCCCTACGAGCAGTACTTC.

The chain couples TRBV10-3 to TRBJ2-7; weak D call: TRBD2 (6 bases). Germline V CDR1 and CDR2: ENHRY, SYGVKD. Trimming cost V 7 bases and J 5 bases, with 18 bases left between them. The CDR3 sequence is 14 residues long. DNA of the CDR3: TGTGCCATCATGGATGGGGTGGAGGGCCACGAGCAGTACTTC. It encodes CAIMDGVEGHEQYF.

The gene calls are TRBV27 and TRBJ2-1, with a tentative D call TRBD2 (7 bases). CDR1 is MNHEY, CDR2 SMNVEV, per germline (reference sequence). The CDR3 is made up of 17 amino acids. Trimming shortened V by 7 bases and J by 3 bases, and 22 bases separated the two germline ends. The CDR3 reads CASTLTLGGGIYNEQFF. The CDR3, as DNA: TGTGCCAGCACATTGACCTTGGGGGGGGGCATCTACAATGAGCAGTTCTTC.

The V gene is TRBV7-6, the J gene TRBJ2-1; TRBD2 matches 8 bases. Germline assignment: CDR1 SGHVS and CDR2 FNYEAQ. The V and J ends lost 1 base and 5 bases, in that order; junction bases with no gene match: 4. This CDR3 has 15 residues. CDR3 nucleotides: TGTGCCAGCAGCTTAGAGGCGGGGGGTAACAATGAGCAGTTCTTC. Translated, it gives CASSLEAGGNNEQFF.

This clone appeared a few times. The chain couples TRBV14 to TRBJ1-2; 10 bases are a match to TRBD1. The CDR3 runs to 13 residues. Trimming removed 4 bases from V and 4 bases from J; junction bases left unmatched: 0. Germline CDR1 is SGHDN and CDR2 is FVKESK. This chain's CDR3 is CASSRTGGYGYTF. The CDR3 region has the DNA TGTGCCAGCAGCCGGACAGGGGGCTATGGCTACACCTTC.

The chain combines TRBV7-2 with TRBJ2-7; TRBD1 matches 9 bases. Germline V gives CDR1 SGHTA, CDR2 FQGNSA. This CDR3 is 16 amino acids long. J was trimmed by 6 bases and V by 2 bases; bases with no gene match: 11. The CDR3: CASSLLFGTGRTEQYF. CDR3 coding DNA: TGTGCCAGCAGCTTACTCTTTGGGACAGGGAGGACCGAGCAGTACTTC.

The chain uses TRBV27 and TRBJ2-1; 9 nucleotides line up with TRBD2. The CDR3 extends over 14 amino acids. V was clipped by 11 bases and J by 7 bases; unmatched bases: 12. Per the germline V gene, CDR1 is MNHEY and CDR2 is SMNVEV (reference sequence). The CDR3: CARAAGGPGNEQFF. CDR3 in DNA: TGTGCCCGCGCGGCGGGGGGGCCGGGGAATGAGCAGTTCTTC.

This clone was picked up a small number of times. This sequence joins TRBV19 and TRBJ2-5; 9 nucleotides line up with TRBD2. The ends lost 2 bases at V and 4 bases at J; junction bases unmatched: 2. CDR3 size: 14 residues. Looked up from germline, CDR1 is LNHDA and CDR2 is SQIVND (reference sequence). CDR3: CASSILAGVETQYF. Here the CDR3 DNA reads TGTGCCAGTAGTATATTAGCGGGGGTAGAGACCCAGTACTTC.

The gene calls are TRBV3-1 (or the pseudogene TRBV3-2) and TRBJ1-2, with 8 bases that match TRBD1. CDR1 is LGHDT and CDR2 is YNNKEL in the germline V gene (reference sequence). V was pared by 3 bases and J by 8 bases, with 11 bases of the junction left unmatched. This CDR3 has 15 residues. The CDR3 DNA is TGTGCCAGCAGCCATTCTCAAGACAGGGGTCCCGGCTACACCTTC. This codes for CASSHSQDRGPGYTF.

The V and J genes are TRBV5-1 and TRBJ2-1; 9 nucleotides align to TRBD1. Trimming removed 0 bases from V and 8 bases from J; junction bases left unmatched: 6. This CDR3 has 15 amino acids. CDR1 and CDR2 from the germline V gene are SGHRS and YFSETQ. This chain's CDR3 is CASSLEGQGMDEQFF. The DNA for the CDR3 is TGCGCCAGCAGCTTGGAGGGACAGGGAATGGATGAGCAGTTCTTC.

This clone was found once. The chain employs TRBV3-1 (or the pseudogene TRBV3-2) and TRBJ1-4; TRBD1 might be the D (6 bases). The V end lost 0 bases, the J end lost 8 bases, and 25 bases lay between the germline ends. CDR3 size: 19 residues. Germline CDR1 reads LGHDT; CDR2 reads YNNKEL (reference sequence). The CDR3 spells CASSQDIGGADFQREKLFF. The DNA for the CDR3 is TGTGCCAGCAGCCAAGATATAGGGGGGGCCGACTTCCAGAGGGAAAAACTGTTTTTT.

This rearrangement joins TRBV10-1 to TRBJ2-2, with unresolved D. Trimming stripped 0 bases from V and 0 bases from J, with 5 bases between. CDR3 length: 15 amino acids. Looked up from germline, CDR1 is WNHNN and CDR2 is SYGVQD (reference sequence). CDR3 nucleotide sequence: TGCGCCAGCAGTGAGTCGGCCTCGAACACCGGGGAGCTGTTTTTT. This encodes CASSESASNTGELFF.

This clone was counted between two and nine times. V and J are TRBV5-4 and TRBJ1-5, with D possibly TRBD1 on 5 matching bases. Germline CDR1 reads SGHNT; CDR2 reads YYREEE (reference sequence). V was shortened by 0 bases and J by 0 bases, with 7 bases between the two germline ends. The CDR3 has 15 residues. The CDR3, as DNA: TGTGCCAGCAGCTTGGGGACAAATAGCAATCAGCCCCAGCATTTT. Protein sequence: CASSLGTNSNQPQHF.

Within the sample, this clone is large. This chain uses TRBV27 with TRBJ2-7, with D possibly being TRBD2 (5 bases). The V and J ends lost 5 bases and 6 bases respectively, with 14 bases between them. Per the germline V gene, CDR1 is MNHEY and CDR2 is SMNVEV (reference sequence). The CDR3 has 13 amino acids. For the CDR3, the DNA is TGTGCCAGCAGTCCCACAGTCGCGGGCGAGCAGTACTTC. Protein sequence: CASSPTVAGEQYF.

There are a few counts of this clone. The chain couples TRBV12-3 or TRBV12-4 to TRBJ1-2, with D tentatively TRBD1 (5 bases). Deletions cut 6 bases from V and 7 bases from J, with 12 bases between. The CDR3 totals 12 residues. The CDR3 is CASSTSRGGYTF. In nucleotides, the CDR3 is TGTGCCAGCAGCACCTCTAGGGGTGGCTACACCTTC.

CDR3 DNA sequence: TGTGCCAGCAGTGACACAGACACAGATACGCAGTATTTT. Its translation is CASSDTDTDTQYF. The gene calls are TRBV6-4 and TRBJ2-3, with no clear D. The CDR3 is 13 residues long. Trimming left V 2 bases short and J 2 bases short, with 5 bases between. In germline, CDR1 is MRHNA, CDR2 SNTAGT.

The rearrangement uses TRBV4-1 and TRBJ1-6, with 7 bases lining up with TRBD1. The germline gives CDR1 MGHRA, CDR2 YSYEKL. The CDR3 contains 16 residues. The trim removed 3 bases at V and 7 bases at J, leaving 9 bases unmatched. CDR3 sequence (DNA): TGCGCCAGCAGCCACGACCGACAGGGTCAAAATTCACCCCTCCACTTT. This codes for CASSHDRQGQNSPLHF.

By share, this clone counts as medium-sized. V usage is TRBV11-3 and J usage is TRBJ2-1; D is unresolved. Germline loops: CDR1 SGHNT, CDR2 YENEEA. The V end lost 0 bases, the J end lost 6 bases, and 12 bases lay between the germline ends. The CDR3 covers 15 residues. The CDR3 DNA reads as TGTGCCAGCAGCTTAGAGCTAGTAGGTATCAATGAGCAGTTCTTC. This codes for CASSLELVGINEQFF.